This TCR beta chain was sequenced in a study of T cell changes during pregnancy in multiple sclerosis. TCRdb keeps only in-frame clones here, not all; method: immunoSEQ multiplex PCR. The profile shows 90,000 or so clones, around 94% of them singletons. The CDR3 consists of 16 residues. V gave up 1 base and J gave up 6 bases, with 15 bases separating them. Germline loops: CDR1 LNHDA, CDR2 SQIVND (reference sequence). The sequencing used peripheral blood, collected after pregnancy. The rearrangement uses TRBV19 and TRBJ2-2; possible D gene TRBD2, 5 bases. This TCR was recovered from a female donor in good health, enrolled as a control in a pregnancy study. The DNA for the CDR3 is TGTGCCAGTAGTATAGCTACCAAGAGGGTTCCCGGGGAGCTGTTTTTT. Protein product: CASSIATKRVPGELFF.